The clone carrying this TCR beta chain was counted many times. This specimen belongs to a study of T cells after yellow fever vaccination. Deletions cut 4 bases from V and 4 bases from J, with 11 bases between. Looked up from germline, CDR1 is ENHRY and CDR2 is SYGVKD. The CDR3 runs to 13 residues. TCRdb independently ran MiXCR on the 5' RACE reads; one entry per CDR3 protein. The sample shows about 360,000 distinct CDR3 sequences, 6% to 8% of them seen only once. The TCR was taken from a young man who received the YFV17D yellow fever vaccine. The sample was PBMCs, taken 5 days after the yellow fever booster vaccination. The V and J genes are TRBV10-3 and TRBJ2-7, with unresolved D. CDR3 DNA: TGTGCCATCAGTGCAAACAGTAGGTACGAGCAGTACTTC. Its translation: CAISANSRYEQYF.